This T cell receptor (beta chain) is from a study of T cells after yellow fever vaccination. TCRdb itself ran the 5' RACE reads through MiXCR, one entry per CDR3 protein. The table includes about 340,000 distinct CDR3 sequences, 8.7% detected once. Study conclusions and caveats: Reappearance after the booster was seen for most primary-vaccination clones, at 96% CD4 and around 90% CD8. Researchers report a weaker secondary response that nonetheless peaked faster, day 5 versus 15.

Concerning this clonotype itself: Antigen: not known.

In germline, CDR1 is KGHSH, CDR2 LQKENI. The CDR3 totals 16 residues. Trimming took 0 bases from V and 0 from J, leaving 11 bases between them. Sequenced here: PBMCs, sampled on the day of the first yellow fever vaccination. The rearrangement joins TRBV18 to TRBJ1-1; D may be TRBD1 (5 bases). The sequence came from a man between 18 and 35 years old who received the YFV17D yellow fever vaccine. The CDR3 here is CASSPPRGDMNTEAFF. CDR3 nucleotides: TGTGCCAGCTCACCACCGAGGGGAGATATGAACACTGAAGCTTTCTTT.